Given below is one T cell receptor beta chain in context. Libraries were prepared by immunoSEQ multiplex PCR; TCRdb keeps only in-frame clonotypes and omits some of them. The sample contains about 130,000 clones, about 79% of which appear only once. The data belong to a study of blood T cell repertoires in COVID-19. This CDR3 region has 19 residues. Per the germline V gene, CDR1 is SEHNR and CDR2 is FQNEAQ (reference sequence). The V segment lost 0 bases and the J segment 3 bases; nucleotides outside the gene matches: 12. V gene TRBV7-9 combines with J gene TRBJ1-4, with 8 positions matching TRBD1. This clonotype originated in a man over 45 who had recovered from COVID-19. The sample taken for sequencing was PBMCs or T cells enriched from blood (not recorded which). The CDR3 reads CASSLARSRGQGANEKLFF. The CDR3 region has the DNA TGTGCCAGCAGCTTAGCGAGGAGCAGGGGGCAGGGAGCTAATGAAAAACTGTTTTTT.